Shown below are 31 T cell receptor beta chains from a single sample sequenced in a study of blood T cell repertoires in COVID-19. Using immunoSEQ multiplex PCR, the repertoire was profiled, and TCRdb retains in-frame clones only, with some absent. The table shows approximately 80,000 clones, with approximately 85% occurring only once. Input material: peripheral blood. These receptors were obtained from a man aged 45 to 65 with active COVID-19.

V gene TRBV4-1 combines with J gene TRBJ1-3; perhaps TRBD1 as D (6 bases). The CDR3 covers 18 residues. CDR1 MGHRA and CDR2 YSYEKL come from the germline V gene. Trimming stripped 0 bases from V and 4 bases from J, with 19 bases between. The CDR3, as DNA: TGCGCCAGCAGCCAAGATAGGTCGGGGGGCGCGGGGGGAAACACCATATATTTT. Its protein is CASSQDRSGGAGGNTIYF.

The chain carries TRBV25-1 and TRBJ2-7; tentatively, D is TRBD1 (6 bases). V gave up 8 bases and J gave up 4 bases, with 15 bases separating them. The CDR3 has 13 amino acids. CDR1 and CDR2 (germline): MGHDK, SYGVNS. The CDR3 region has the DNA TGTGCCAGCCATCGGGACAATACTTACGAGCAGTACTTC. It codes for CASHRDNTYEQYF.

This chain links TRBV7-6 with TRBJ2-3; D gene ambiguous. The CDR3 contains 15 residues. With 5 bases removed from V and 0 bases from J, the gap between germline ends came to 12 bases. Germline CDR1 SGHVS, CDR2 FNYEAQ. CDR3 in amino acids: CASSGRVSSTDTQYF. In DNA form, the CDR3 reads TGTGCCAGCAGCGGTAGAGTTTCTAGCACAGATACGCAGTATTTT.

The gene calls are TRBV19 and TRBJ1-5, with D hard to call. V was clipped by 7 bases and J by 1 base, with 14 bases between them. Germline values: CDR1 LNHDA, CDR2 SQIVND (reference sequence). The CDR3 covers 15 residues. The CDR3 is CASKGQPGSNQPQHF. CDR3 coding DNA: TGTGCCAGTAAAGGGCAACCGGGGAGCAATCAGCCCCAGCATTTT.

The CDR3: CATSDTSGGSSYEQYF. The CDR3 region has the DNA TGTGCCACCAGTGACACTAGCGGGGGGTCCTCCTACGAGCAGTACTTC. The genes are TRBV24-1 and TRBJ2-7, with TRBD2 matching over 12 bases. The CDR3 is made up of 16 amino acids. Germline-derived CDR1 and CDR2 are KGHDR and SFDVKD. Trimming took 4 bases from V and 0 from J; bases not matched to a gene: 3.

The chain employs TRBV28 and TRBJ1-2; the D is unclear. Deletions cut 5 bases from V and 4 bases from J, with 20 bases between. Germline V gene lookup returns CDR1 MDHEN and CDR2 SYDVKM. The CDR3 runs 16 residues. The CDR3 region is CASSPHLILGPYGYTF. For the CDR3, the DNA is TGTGCCAGCAGTCCCCATCTCATCCTGGGCCCCTATGGCTACACCTTC.

This chain connects TRBV7-2 to TRBJ2-3, with TRBD2 matching 10 bases. J was trimmed by 0 bases and V by 4 bases; bases with no gene match: 10. Germline V gives CDR1 SGHTA, CDR2 FQGNSA. The CDR3 is 18 amino acids. CDR3 sequence (DNA): TGTGCCAGCAGCTCTCCCGGGACTAGCGCCACTAGCACAGATACGCAGTATTTT. Its translation: CASSSPGTSATSTDTQYF. Based on the CDR3 plus reference TRBV7-2 and TRBJ2-3, the full variable domain is GAGVSQSPSNKVTEKGKDVELRCDPISGHTALYWYRQSLGQGLEFLIYFQGNSAPDKSGLPSDRFSAERTGGSVSTLTIQRTQQEDSAVYLCASSSPGTSATSTDTQYFGPGTRLTVL.

This clone showed up just a few times. This chain links TRBV28 with TRBJ1-5; no clear D gene. Trimming removed 3 bases from V and 5 bases from J, with 5 bases in between. CDR3 size: 12 residues. Germline lookup yields CDR1 MDHEN and CDR2 SYDVKM. CDR3 sequence (DNA): TGTGCCAGCAGTTTGATAGATCAGCCCCAGCATTTT. Its protein is CASSLIDQPQHF. Full variable domain (rest looked up from reference TRBV28 and TRBJ1-5): DVKVTQSSRYLVKRTGEKVFLECVQDMDHENMFWYRQDPGLGLRLIYFSYDVKMKEKGDIPEGYSVSREKKERFSLILESASTNQTSMYLCASSLIDQPQHFGDGTRLSIL.

A few counts support this clone. The chain is built from TRBV7-2 and TRBJ1-2; D may be TRBD1 (5 bases). This CDR3 contains 17 residues. Per germline, CDR1 SGHTA and CDR2 FQGNSA. The V gene lost 2 bases and the J gene lost 4 bases, with 20 bases spanning the gap. CDR3 sequence: CASSLRRPTAGGYGYTF. The CDR3 DNA sequence: TGTGCCAGCAGCTTACGGCGGCCGACAGCCGGGGGCTATGGCTACACCTTC.

This clone appeared a few times. The V and J genes are TRBV20-1 and TRBJ2-2; 12 bases are shared with TRBD2. Trimming cost V 3 bases and J 11 bases; bases outside gene matches: 7. Germline assignment: CDR1 DFQATT and CDR2 SNEGSKA (reference sequence). The CDR3 spans 14 residues. This CDR3 reads CSASPRLAGVELFF. CDR3 in DNA: TGCAGTGCTAGTCCCAGACTAGCGGGAGTTGAGCTGTTTTTT.

The V call is TRBV20-1, the J call TRBJ1-1, with D maybe TRBD1 (6 bases). This CDR3 region has 11 residues. Germline lookup yields CDR1 DFQATT and CDR2 SNEGSKA (reference sequence). V was cut by 5 bases and J by 4 bases, with 8 bases left in between. The CDR3 region is CSAARGTEAFF. DNA of the CDR3: TGCAGTGCTGCCAGGGGCACTGAAGCTTTCTTT.

This clone was picked up a small number of times. The chain is built from TRBV19 and TRBJ1-1; a possible D gene is TRBD1 (6 bases). With 6 bases removed from V and 3 bases from J, the gap between germline ends came to 14 bases. In germline, CDR1 is LNHDA, CDR2 SQIVND (reference sequence). This CDR3 is 14 amino acids long. The CDR3 region has the DNA TGTGCCAGTAGCTACAGGGTAAAGGACACTGAAGCTTTCTTT. This codes for CASSYRVKDTEAFF.

V gene TRBV27 combines with J gene TRBJ1-4; D gene uncertain. The CDR3 has 15 residues. Trimming took off 0 bases at V and 4 bases at J, with 9 bases between the two ends. CDR1 is MNHEY, CDR2 SMNVEV, per germline (reference sequence). The CDR3 here is CASSLSRPLNEKLFF. Here the CDR3 DNA reads TGTGCCAGCAGTTTATCGAGGCCGCTTAATGAAAAACTGTTTTTT. Based on the CDR3 plus reference TRBV27 and TRBJ1-4, the full variable domain is EAQVTQNPRYLITVTGKKLTVTCSQNMNHEYMSWYRQDPGLGLRQIYYSMNVEVTDKGDVPEGYKVSRKEKRNFPLILESPSPNQTSLYFCASSLSRPLNEKLFFGSGTQLSVL.

The CDR3 loop is CASSVEGSGGARPGGSNEKLFF. The CDR3 DNA is TGTGCCAGCAGCGTAGAAGGGTCAGGGGGCGCCCGACCTGGCGGATCTAATGAAAAACTGTTTTTT. The chain couples TRBV9 to TRBJ1-4; 8 positions agree with TRBD1. Germline V lookup: CDR1 SGDLS, CDR2 YYNGEE. The CDR3 is 22 residues long. V was clipped by 0 bases and J by 3 bases; unmatched bases: 22.

The chain combines TRBV19 with TRBJ1-1, with 7 positions matching TRBD1. CDR1 and CDR2 (germline): LNHDA, SQIVND (reference sequence). With 9 bases clipped from V and 0 bases from J, the junction kept 10 bases outside the gene matches. CDR3 length: 15 residues. The CDR3 sequence is CASRGQSNLNTEAFF. For the CDR3, the DNA is TGTGCCAGCCGGGGACAGTCGAATCTGAACACTGAAGCTTTCTTT.

The rearrangement joins TRBV18 to TRBJ2-2; perhaps TRBD2 as D (5 bases). Germline V gene lookup returns CDR1 KGHSH and CDR2 LQKENI. The V gene lost 3 bases and the J gene lost 0 bases, with 5 bases spanning the gap. The CDR3 covers 14 residues. The CDR3 DNA reads as TGTGCCAGCTCACCGGGAGCGAACACCGGGGAGCTGTTTTTT. Amino acid sequence: CASSPGANTGELFF.

This clone was counted a single time. The gene calls are TRBV9 and TRBJ2-2; TRBD2 agrees at 10 bases. V was pared by 6 bases and J by 8 bases, with 10 bases of the junction left unmatched. CDR1 and CDR2 from the germline V gene are SGDLS and YYNGEE. CDR3 size: 15 residues. CDR3 DNA sequence: TGTGCCAGCACCAAATCCGGGACTAGCGAAGGGGAGCTGTTTTTT. Protein: CASTKSGTSEGELFF.

The chain combines TRBV27 with TRBJ1-1, with 11 nucleotides matching TRBD1. Per germline, CDR1 MNHEY and CDR2 SMNVEV (reference sequence). The CDR3 has 16 amino acids. V dropped 4 bases and J dropped 5; count of bases not matched to a gene: 9. CDR3 residues: CASSSLRGQGVTEAFF. DNA of the CDR3: TGTGCCAGCAGTTCGCTTAGGGGACAGGGGGTTACTGAAGCTTTCTTT.

V usage is TRBV7-2 and J usage is TRBJ2-2, with D unclear. There are 13 residues in the CDR3. Germline CDR1 and CDR2: SGHTA and FQGNSA. Trimming removed 7 bases from V and 5 bases from J, with 11 bases in between. CDR3 in DNA: TGTGCCAGCAACTTTTATTCTACCGGGGAGCTGTTTTTT. Translation gives CASNFYSTGELFF.

The chain employs TRBV7-9 and TRBJ2-1; the match to TRBD2 covers 16 bases. This CDR3 contains 23 residues. The germline V gene encodes CDR1 SEHNR and CDR2 FQNEAQ (reference sequence). Losses at the gene ends were 5 bases for V and 6 bases for J; bases not matched to a gene: 25. The CDR3 DNA follows: TGTGCCAGCAGCAAAGGAGGACAGCCTTACTCGGGACTAGCGGGAGGGCAGAGCAATGAGCAGTTCTTC. Protein: CASSKGGQPYSGLAGGQSNEQFF. The full variable domain, completed using reference TRBV7-9 and TRBJ2-1, is DTGVSQNPRHKITKRGQNVTFRCDPISEHNRLYWYRQTLGQGPEFLTYFQNEAQLEKSRLLSDRFSAERPKGSFSTLEIQRTEQGDSAMYLCASSKGGQPYSGLAGGQSNEQFFGPGTRLTVL.

The V call is TRBV24-1, the J call TRBJ2-1; 10 bases agree with TRBD2. Trimming removed 9 bases from V and 6 bases from J; junction bases left unmatched: 19. CDR3 length equals 18 residues. Germline V lookup: CDR1 KGHDR, CDR2 SFDVKD. DNA for the CDR3: TGTGCCACCCAGTCGAGTACTAGCGGGGCTCTTTTCGGCAATGAGCAGTTCTTC. Translating gives CATQSSTSGALFGNEQFF.

This sequence joins TRBV2 and TRBJ1-4; maybe TRBD1 (6 bases). The CDR3 is 15 residues long. V was pared by 8 bases and J by 0 bases, with 13 bases between. CDR1 is SNHLY, CDR2 FYNNEI, per germline. The CDR3 bases are TGTGCCAGCTCTCTTAGACAGGCAACTAATGAAAAACTGTTTTTT. This gives the protein CASSLRQATNEKLFF.

This clone was recorded once. The V and J genes are TRBV29-1 and TRBJ1-2; tentative D call: TRBD1 (6 bases). V gave up 3 bases and J gave up 7 bases, with 18 bases separating them. The CDR3 sequence is 14 residues long. The germline gives CDR1 SQVTM, CDR2 ANQGSEA. CDR3 sequence reads: CSVDGQLDILGYTF. CDR3 nucleotide sequence: TGCAGCGTTGACGGACAGCTCGATATTCTTGGCTACACCTTC.

This clone came up once. The chain uses TRBV2 and TRBJ1-1; no reliable D call. The CDR3 loop spans 12 amino acids. The germline V and J ends were trimmed by 2 bases and 11 bases, with 12 bases remaining between them. In germline, CDR1 is SNHLY, CDR2 FYNNEI. The CDR3, as DNA: TGTGCCAGCAGTGAATCCGGAGGAGCGGCTTTCTTT. Translated, it gives CASSESGGAAFF.

The chain carries TRBV7-9 and TRBJ1-2; possibly TRBD1 for D (5 bases). V lost 2 bases to trimming and J lost 3 bases, with 16 bases between them. The CDR3 extends over 16 amino acids. The germline V gene has CDR1 SEHNR and CDR2 FQNEAQ (reference sequence). CDR3 amino acids: CASSLSGTQTHYGYTF. CDR3 nucleotides: TGTGCCAGCAGCTTAAGCGGGACGCAAACACACTATGGCTACACCTTC.

The chain joins TRBV5-1 to TRBJ1-2; perhaps TRBD1 as D (5 bases). With 4 bases removed from V and 2 bases from J, the gap between germline ends came to 12 bases. There are 14 residues in the CDR3. Looked up from germline, CDR1 is SGHRS and CDR2 is YFSETQ. The CDR3 DNA reads as TGCGCCAGCAGCCCTGACAGAGCCAACTATGGCTACACCTTC. It encodes CASSPDRANYGYTF.

The rearrangement links TRBV5-1 to TRBJ2-7, with D possibly matching TRBD2 (5 bases). The V end was cut by 3 bases, the J end by 0 bases, with 16 bases between. Germline CDR1 SGHRS, CDR2 YFSETQ. This CDR3 region has 16 residues. This CDR3 reads CASSSSTDWSSYEQYF. The CDR3 DNA reads TGCGCCAGCAGCTCCTCGACGGACTGGAGCTCCTACGAGCAGTACTTC.

This clone was recorded only once. This chain connects TRBV6-5 to TRBJ2-1, with TRBD2 matching over 7 bases. Germline lookup yields CDR1 MNHEY and CDR2 SVGAGI. The CDR3 totals 13 residues. V shed 6 bases, J shed 9 bases, and the junction held 8 bases outside the gene matches. The chain's CDR3 is CASRLARLGEQFF. CDR3 sequence (DNA): TGTGCCAGCAGACTAGCGCGCCTAGGTGAGCAGTTCTTC.

The chain combines TRBV5-4 with TRBJ2-5, with D possibly matching TRBD1 (6 bases). The CDR3 has 13 amino acids. The V gene lost 3 bases and the J gene lost 4 bases, with 10 bases spanning the gap. Per the germline V gene, CDR1 is SGHNT and CDR2 is YYREEE (reference sequence). CDR3 DNA sequence: TGTGCCAGCAGCTACAGGGCTGGAGAGACCCAGTACTTC. It codes for CASSYRAGETQYF. Full variable domain (rest looked up from reference TRBV5-4 and TRBJ2-5): ETGVTQSPTHLIKTRGQQVTLRCSSQSGHNTVSWYQQALGQGPQFIFQYYREEENGRGNFPPRFSGLQFPNYSSELNVNALELDDSALYLCASSYRAGETQYFGPGTRLLVL.

This sequence joins TRBV7-8 and TRBJ1-5, with D unclear. Germline V lookup: CDR1 SGHVS, CDR2 FQNEAQ. The V and J ends lost 5 bases and 6 bases respectively, with 11 bases between them. The CDR3 has 13 residues. The CDR3 nucleotides are TGTGCCAGCAGCCAGATAGAGCCTCAGCCCCAGCATTTT. It is translated as CASSQIEPQPQHF.

CDR3 residues: CASSSLRRGTGNTEAFF. In DNA, the CDR3 is TGTGCCAGCAGCTCTCTACGAAGGGGGACAGGGAACACTGAAGCTTTCTTT. The chain carries TRBV7-3 and TRBJ1-1; 8 bases match TRBD1. CDR3 size: 17 residues. Germline loops: CDR1 SGHTA, CDR2 FQGTGA. V shed 4 bases, J shed 1 base, and the junction held 11 bases outside the gene matches.